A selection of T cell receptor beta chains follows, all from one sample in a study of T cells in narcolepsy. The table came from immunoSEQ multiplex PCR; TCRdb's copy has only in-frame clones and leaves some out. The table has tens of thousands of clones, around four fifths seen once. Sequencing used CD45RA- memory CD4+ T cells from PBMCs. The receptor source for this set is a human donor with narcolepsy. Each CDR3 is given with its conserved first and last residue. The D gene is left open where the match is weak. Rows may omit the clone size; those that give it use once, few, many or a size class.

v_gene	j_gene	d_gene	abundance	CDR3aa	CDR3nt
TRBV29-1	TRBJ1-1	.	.	CSVEVRIAGEAFF	TGCAGCGTTGAAGTACGTATTGCAGGTGAAGCTTTCTTT
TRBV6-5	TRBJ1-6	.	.	CASSPSWSNSPLHF	TGTGCCAGCTCGCCGTCTTGGAGTAATTCACCCCTCCACTTT
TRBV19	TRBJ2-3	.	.	CASSPDGASTDTQYF	TGTGCCAGTAGTCCAGACGGAGCTAGCACAGATACGCAGTATTTT
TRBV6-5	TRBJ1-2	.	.	CASSYLGGSGYTF	TGTGCCAGCAGTTACTTGGGCGGGTCTGGCTACACCTTC
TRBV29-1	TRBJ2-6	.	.	CSVSRASGANVLTF	TGCAGCGTGTCCAGGGCTAGTGGGGCCAACGTCCTGACTTTC
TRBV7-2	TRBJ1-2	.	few	CASSLGQGNYGYTF	TGTGCCAGCAGCTTAGGCCAGGGTAACTATGGCTACACCTTC
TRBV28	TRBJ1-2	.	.	CASSLYEKGGFGYTF	TGTGCCAGCAGTTTATACGAAAAAGGGGGGTTTGGCTACACCTTC
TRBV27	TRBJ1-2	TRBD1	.	CASSSSFRGNNYGYTF	TGTGCCAGCAGTTCTTCATTCAGGGGGAATAACTATGGCTACACCTTC
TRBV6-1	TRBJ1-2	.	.	CASSGFRGANYGYTF	TGTGCCAGCAGTGGGTTCAGGGGCGCTAACTATGGCTACACCTTC
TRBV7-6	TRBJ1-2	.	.	CASSFGGRSNYGYTF	TGTGCCAGCAGCTTCGGCGGCAGGAGCAACTATGGCTACACCTTC
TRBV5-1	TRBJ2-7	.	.	CASRPNPQSSYEQYF	TGCGCCAGCAGACCGAATCCTCAAAGCTCCTACGAGCAGTACTTC
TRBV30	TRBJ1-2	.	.	CAWSYRKNSGYTF	TGTGCCTGGAGCTACAGGAAGAATTCTGGCTACACCTTC
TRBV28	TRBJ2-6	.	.	CAIGAGGANVLTF	TGTGCCATCGGGGCCGGGGGGGCCAACGTCCTGACTTTC
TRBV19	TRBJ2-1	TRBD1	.	CASSIRQGRLNEQFF	TGTGCCAGTAGTATCCGACAGGGTCGTCTCAATGAGCAGTTCTTC
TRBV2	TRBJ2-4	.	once	CASSEQGAKNIQYF	TGTGCCAGCAGTGAACAGGGGGCCAAAAACATTCAGTACTTC
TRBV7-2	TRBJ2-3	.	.	CASSLAGEDTQYF	TGTGCCAGCAGCTTAGCAGGGGAAGATACGCAGTATTTT
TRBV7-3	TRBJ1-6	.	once	CASSLSGNSPLHF	TGTGCCAGCAGCTTAAGCGGGAACTCACCCCTCCACTTT
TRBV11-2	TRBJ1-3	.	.	CASRETASGNTIYF	TGTGCCAGCAGAGAGACGGCCTCTGGAAACACCATATATTTT
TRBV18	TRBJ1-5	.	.	CASSSVSNQPQHF	TGTGCCAGCTCATCAGTTAGCAATCAGCCCCAGCATTTT
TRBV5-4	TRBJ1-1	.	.	CAAEGPPGSTEAFF	TGTGCCGCGGAGGGCCCCCCGGGGAGCACTGAAGCTTTCTTT
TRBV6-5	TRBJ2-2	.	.	CASSQRPQHTGELFF	TGTGCCAGCAGCCAAAGGCCACAGCACACCGGGGAGCTGTTTTTT
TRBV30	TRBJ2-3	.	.	CAWSIEGSRYF	TGTGCCTGGAGCATAGAGGGATCCCGGTATTTT
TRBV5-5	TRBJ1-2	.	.	CASSLRWDYGYTF	TGTGCCAGCAGCTTACGATGGGACTATGGCTACACCTTC
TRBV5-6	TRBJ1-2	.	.	CASSLIGAGGYTF	TGTGCCAGCAGCTTGATCGGGGCCGGGGGCTACACCTTC
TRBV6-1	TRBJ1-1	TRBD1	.	CASHSGTVNTEAFF	TGTGCCAGCCACAGCGGGACAGTGAACACTGAAGCTTTCTTT
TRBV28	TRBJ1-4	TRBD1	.	CASSMDRGGEKLFF	TGTGCCAGCAGTATGGACAGGGGCGGTGAAAAACTATTTTTT
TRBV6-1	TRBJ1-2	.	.	CASSVWPGEGYTF	TGTGCCAGCAGCGTGTGGCCAGGGGAAGGCTACACCTTC
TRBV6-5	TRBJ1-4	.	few	CASSQGLGEKLFF	TGTGCCAGCAGTCAGGGCTTGGGAGAAAAACTGTTTTTT
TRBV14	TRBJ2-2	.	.	CASSQVGRSGELFF	TGTGCCAGCAGCCAAGTAGGAAGATCCGGGGAGCTGTTTTTT
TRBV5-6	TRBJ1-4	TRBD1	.	CASSRGGTARNEKLFF	TGTGCCAGCAGCCGGGGTGGGACAGCTAGAAATGAAAAACTGTTTTTT
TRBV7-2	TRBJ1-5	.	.	CASSLDAGNQPQHF	TGTGCCAGCAGCCTGGACGCGGGCAATCAGCCCCAGCATTTT
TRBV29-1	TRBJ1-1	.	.	CSADGGGSAFF	TGCAGCGCCGACGGGGGGGGCTCGGCTTTCTTT
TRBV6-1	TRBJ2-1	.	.	CASSLPSQDNEQFF	TGTGCCAGCAGTTTGCCTTCTCAGGACAATGAGCAGTTCTTC
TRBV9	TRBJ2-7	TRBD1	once	CASSVSGTGGQYF	TGTGCCAGCAGCGTCTCCGGGACAGGGGGGCAGTACTTC
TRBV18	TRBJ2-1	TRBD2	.	CASSPILVAGGPSGEQFF	TGTGCCAGCTCACCAATACTGGTAGCGGGGGGGCCAAGTGGTGAGCAGTTCTTC
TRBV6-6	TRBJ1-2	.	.	CASTTGNRGYTF	TGTGCCAGCACCACAGGGAATCGGGGCTACACCTTC
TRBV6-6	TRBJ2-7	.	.	CASSYSGLAYEQYF	TGTGCCAGCAGTTACTCAGGGTTAGCCTACGAGCAGTACTTC
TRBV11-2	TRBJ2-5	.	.	CASSLGGTTQETQYF	TGTGCCAGCAGCTTAGGGGGCACTACTCAAGAGACCCAGTACTTC
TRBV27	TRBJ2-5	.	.	CASSLTGRETQYF	TGTGCCAGCAGTTTGACAGGCAGAGAGACCCAGTACTTC
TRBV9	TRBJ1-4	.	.	CASSLRPGGNEKLFF	TGTGCCAGCAGCCTCCGTCCGGGGGGAAATGAAAAACTGTTTTTT
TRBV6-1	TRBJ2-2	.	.	CASYRGANTGELFF	TGTGCCAGCTACCGGGGTGCGAACACCGGGGAGCTGTTTTTT
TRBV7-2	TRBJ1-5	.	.	CASSLDLVQPQHF	TGTGCCAGCAGCTTAGATTTGGTGCAGCCCCAGCATTTT
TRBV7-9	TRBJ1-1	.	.	CASSMDGVSVNTEAFF	TGTGCCAGCAGCATGGATGGCGTTTCGGTGAACACTGAAGCTTTCTTT
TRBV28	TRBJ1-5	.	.	CASSPPGGHQPQHF	TGTGCCAGCAGTCCACCAGGTGGTCATCAGCCCCAGCATTTT
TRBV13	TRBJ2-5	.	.	CASSLRLLETQYF	TGTGCCAGCAGCTTAAGACTACTAGAGACCCAGTACTTC
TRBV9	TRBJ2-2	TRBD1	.	CASSVGGRTGAWTGELFF	TGTGCCAGCAGCGTAGGTGGTCGGACAGGGGCATGGACCGGGGAGCTGTTTTTT
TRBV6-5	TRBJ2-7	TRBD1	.	CASGQGSYEQYF	TGTGCCAGCGGACAGGGGTCCTACGAGCAGTACTTC
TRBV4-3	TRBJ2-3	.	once	CASSQGGVDTDTQYF	TGCGCCAGCAGCCAAGGGGGCGTAGACACAGATACGCAGTATTTT
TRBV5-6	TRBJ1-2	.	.	CASSFGAGDGYTF	TGTGCCAGCAGCTTTGGCGCAGGGGATGGCTACACCTTC
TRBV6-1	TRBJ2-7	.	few	CASSEAGSTLYEQYF	TGTGCCAGCAGTGAAGCAGGCTCCACTTTGTACGAGCAGTACTTC
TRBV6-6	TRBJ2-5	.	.	CASGRVPQETQYF	TGTGCCAGCGGCAGGGTGCCCCAAGAGACCCAGTACTTC
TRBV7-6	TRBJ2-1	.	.	CASSLGPHREGEQFF	TGTGCCAGCAGCTTAGGGCCCCACAGGGAAGGTGAGCAGTTCTTC
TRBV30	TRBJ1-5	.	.	CAWSLRTSNQPQHF	TGTGCCTGGAGTCTGCGGACTTCGAATCAGCCCCAGCATTTT
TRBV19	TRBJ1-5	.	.	CASSPSGFNQPQHF	TGTGCCAGTAGTCCCAGTGGATTCAATCAGCCCCAGCATTTT
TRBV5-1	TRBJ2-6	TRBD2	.	CASSLVGLATTSGANVLTF	TGCGCCAGCAGCTTGGTTGGACTAGCGACCACCTCCGGGGCCAACGTCCTGACTTTC